These 6 T cell receptor beta chains share one sample of origin, sequenced in a study of T-cell reconstitution after alpha-beta-depleted transplantation in children. Using unique molecular identifiers, the investigators prepared the TCRbeta library. TCRdb used MiXCR to reprocess the PCR reads, holding one entry per CDR3 protein. This sample has around 380,000 distinct CDR3 sequences, with 11% found just once. Sample: PBMCs from the stem cell graft donor, taken from the stem cell graft. Receptor source: a human donor who donated a stem cell graft to a child with acute myeloid leukemia.

This clonotype was found a few times. This chain links TRBV20-1 with TRBJ2-1; D is unresolved. This CDR3 spans 14 amino acids. In germline, CDR1 is DFQATT, CDR2 SNEGSKA (reference sequence). The ends were cut back, 0 bases at V and 7 bases at J, with 13 bases in the middle. Here the CDR3 reads CSARDSLGLNEQFF. The CDR3, as DNA: TGCAGTGCTAGAGATTCTCTAGGTCTAAATGAGCAGTTCTTC.

This clonotype was observed at least ten times. The chain joins TRBV29-1 to TRBJ1-1; tentative D call: TRBD1 (6 bases). Germline values: CDR1 SQVTM, CDR2 ANQGSEA. V gave up 3 bases and J gave up 2 bases, with 13 bases separating them. The CDR3 extends over 14 amino acids. The DNA of the CDR3 is TGCAGCGTTGAGGGCAGGGGAGGAAACACTGAAGCTTTCTTT. This sequence encodes CSVEGRGGNTEAFF.

This clonotype was seen many times. CDR3 coding DNA: TGTGCCAGCAGTTTTGGGGGCTCCTACGAGCAGTACTTC. This gives the protein CASSFGGSYEQYF. This rearrangement joins TRBV12-3 or TRBV12-4 to TRBJ2-7; D may correspond to TRBD1 or TRBD2 (5 bases each). This CDR3 is 13 amino acids long. V was shortened by 3 bases and J by 0 bases, with 6 bases between the two germline ends.

This chain links TRBV25-1 with TRBJ2-1; no definite D call. CDR3 length equals 11 residues. Per the germline V gene, CDR1 is MGHDK and CDR2 is SYGVNS. With 8 bases removed from V and 5 bases from J, the gap between germline ends came to 7 bases. The CDR3 DNA reads as TGTGCCAGCGAAGGGAACAATGAGCAGTTCTTC. This translates into CASEGNNEQFF.

This chain uses TRBV11-2 with TRBJ1-2, with TRBD1 matching 7 bases. V lost 5 bases and J lost 6; bases outside the gene matches: 12. Looked up from germline, CDR1 is SGHAT and CDR2 is FQNNGV. The CDR3 runs to 15 residues. The CDR3 spells CASSISYRGRDGYTF. The CDR3 DNA reads TGTGCCAGCAGCATATCTTACAGGGGAAGGGATGGCTACACCTTC.

This clonotype was recorded many times. For the CDR3, the DNA is TGCGCCAGCAGCGATAATGCAGCGGGGGGCACAGATACGCAGTATTTT. Its translation: CASSDNAAGGTDTQYF. The rearrangement links TRBV5-1 to TRBJ2-3, with TRBD2 matching over 8 bases. The CDR3 is made up of 16 amino acids. From germline, CDR1 is SGHRS and CDR2 YFSETQ. J was trimmed by 1 base and V by 4 bases; bases with no gene match: 8.